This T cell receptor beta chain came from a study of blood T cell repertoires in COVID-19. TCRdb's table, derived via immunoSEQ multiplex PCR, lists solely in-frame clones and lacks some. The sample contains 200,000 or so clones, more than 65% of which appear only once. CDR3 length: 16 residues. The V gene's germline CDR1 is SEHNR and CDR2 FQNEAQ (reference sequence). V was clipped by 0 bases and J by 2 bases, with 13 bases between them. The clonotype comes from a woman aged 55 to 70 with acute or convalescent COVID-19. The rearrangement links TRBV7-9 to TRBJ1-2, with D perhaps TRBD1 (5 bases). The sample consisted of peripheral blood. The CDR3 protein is CASSLALRGENYGYTF. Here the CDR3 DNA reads TGTGCCAGCAGCTTAGCGTTGCGGGGGGAAAACTATGGCTACACCTTC.